The 20 T cell receptor beta chains below were found in one sample sequenced in a study of T cells in Graves' hyperthyroidism and ophthalmopathy. The TCR beta CDR3 regions underwent amplification using RNA transcripts as the source. HTBI primers were used for first-round RT-PCR of the TCR CDR3. TCRdb independently ran MiXCR on the multiplex PCR reads; one entry per CDR3 protein. The sample consists of fewer than 350,000 distinct CDR3 sequences, around a sixth of them appearing once. Input material: blood. Receptors originate from a woman between 50 and 59 years old with Graves' hyperthyroidism.

The rearrangement uses TRBV7-2 and TRBJ1-4, with 7 positions matching TRBD1. CDR1 and CDR2 from the germline V gene are SGHTA and FQGNSA. CDR3 size: 14 residues. V dropped 5 bases and J dropped 8; count of bases not matched to a gene: 8. This CDR3 is CASSRSRGDEKLFF. As DNA, the CDR3 is TGTGCCAGCAGCCGAAGCAGGGGGGACGAAAAACTGTTTTTT.

The sample holds a few counts of this clonotype. The chain couples TRBV2 to TRBJ1-5; the D is unclear. Trimming removed 4 bases at V and 2 bases at J, with 12 bases between. Germline loops: CDR1 SNHLY, CDR2 FYNNEI. The CDR3 runs to 15 residues. The CDR3 protein is CASSGGLAGNQPQHF. In DNA form, the CDR3 reads TGTGCCAGCAGTGGAGGACTGGCCGGCAATCAGCCCCAGCATTTT. Full variable domain (remainder filled in from reference TRBV2 and TRBJ1-5): EPEVTQTPSHQVTQMGQEVILRCVPISNHLYFYWYRQILGQKVEFLVSFYNNEISEKSEIFDDQFSVERPDGSNFTLKIRSTKLEDSAMYFCASSGGLAGNQPQHFGDGTRLSIL.

The chain recombines TRBV20-1 with TRBJ1-3, with D possibly matching TRBD1 (6 bases). Germline CDR1 and CDR2: DFQATT and SNEGSKA (reference sequence). This CDR3 is 16 amino acids long. The ends were cut back, 0 bases at V and 4 bases at J, with 16 bases in the middle. The CDR3 sequence: CSARDLRAGEGNTIYF. The CDR3 DNA reads as TGCAGTGCTAGAGACCTTAGAGCAGGGGAAGGAAACACCATATATTTT.

There are a few counts of this clonotype. J is TRBJ2-1 and V is TRBV5-1; no firm D call. The length of the CDR3 is 15 residues. Trimming took 8 bases from V and 0 from J, leaving 15 bases between them. CDR1 and CDR2 from the germline V gene are SGHRS and YFSETQ. The DNA of the CDR3 is TGCGCCAGTGAAGAGGAAGGAGCCTCCTACAATGAGCAGTTCTTC. As protein: CASEEEGASYNEQFF.

In its sample, this clonotype was seen many times. The V call is TRBV11-2, the J call TRBJ2-2, with 12 bases identical to TRBD2. The V gene end was trimmed by 5 bases and the J gene end by 6 bases; junction bases not matched to a gene: 7. Germline V CDR1 and CDR2: SGHAT, FQNNGV. This CDR3 has 16 residues. The CDR3 coding sequence is TGTGCCAGCAGCACCCGACTAGCGGGAGACGCCGGGGAGCTGTTTTTT. Translated: CASSTRLAGDAGELFF.

This clonotype was observed a handful of times. The V gene is TRBV20-1, the J gene TRBJ1-3, with 7 bases that match TRBD1. Germline-derived CDR1 and CDR2 are DFQATT and SNEGSKA (reference sequence). The ends lost 3 bases at V and 0 bases at J; junction bases unmatched: 5. The CDR3 contains 15 residues. CDR3 nucleotides: TGCAGTGCTAGTGAGGGGGCCCTCTCTGGAAACACCATATATTTT. Translation: CSASEGALSGNTIYF.

This clonotype was detected only a few times. The V call is TRBV10-2, the J call TRBJ1-6; 8 bases are shared with TRBD1. The ends lost 2 bases at V and 2 bases at J; junction bases unmatched: 2. The CDR3 totals 16 residues. Germline CDR1 and CDR2: WSHSY and SAAADI. The CDR3 region has the DNA TGCGCCAGCAGTGAGACGACAGGGGCCTATAATTCACCCCTCCACTTT. It encodes CASSETTGAYNSPLHF.

The table lists this clonotype with many counts. The V call is TRBV28, the J call TRBJ2-1, with 9 bases that match TRBD1. There are 13 residues in the CDR3. Looked up from germline, CDR1 is MDHEN and CDR2 is SYDVKM. Trimming took 6 bases from V and 10 from J; bases not matched to a gene: 7. In DNA, the CDR3 is TGTGCCAGCAGCCGGGACAGGGTTGCCGAGCAGTTCTTC. Translation gives CASSRDRVAEQFF. Variable domain in full (rest from reference TRBV28 and TRBJ2-1): DVKVTQSSRYLVKRTGEKVFLECVQDMDHENMFWYRQDPGLGLRLIYFSYDVKMKEKGDIPEGYSVSREKKERFSLILESASTNQTSMYLCASSRDRVAEQFFGPGTRLTVL.

This clonotype occurred many times. This chain connects TRBV20-1 to TRBJ2-5; tentatively, D is TRBD2 (5 bases). Germline CDR1 reads DFQATT; CDR2 reads SNEGSKA (reference sequence). The CDR3 runs to 13 residues. V was shortened by 8 bases and J by 0 bases, with 13 bases between the two germline ends. DNA of the CDR3: TGCAGTTACAGCGGCCCCTACCAAGAGACCCAGTACTTC. Protein: CSYSGPYQETQYF.

This clonotype appeared a few times. V is TRBV5-5 and J is TRBJ2-1; D is unclear. The CDR3 contains 17 residues. Trimming stripped 1 base from V and 3 bases from J, with 17 bases between. Germline CDR1 is SGHKS and CDR2 is YYEKEE (reference sequence). The CDR3 coding sequence is TGTGCCAGCAGCTTGAGCGTGGCTCTCAACGTCTACAATGAGCAGTTCTTC. This translates into CASSLSVALNVYNEQFF.

This clonotype appeared many times. This chain joins TRBV30 and TRBJ1-5; D is unresolved. The germline V and J ends were trimmed by 0 bases and 4 bases, with 7 bases remaining between them. The CDR3 consists of 13 residues. In germline, CDR1 is GTSNPN, CDR2 SVGIG (reference sequence). The CDR3 is CAWSVQGNQPQHF. The CDR3 DNA reads TGTGCCTGGAGTGTACAAGGGAATCAGCCCCAGCATTTT.

This rearrangement joins TRBV20-1 to TRBJ2-5; TRBD2 is a possible D gene (6 bases). CDR1 is DFQATT, CDR2 SNEGSKA, per germline (reference sequence). This CDR3 has 13 residues. Trimming removed 5 bases from V and 0 bases from J, with 10 bases in between. CDR3 amino acids: CSAAGGYQETQYF. CDR3 DNA: TGCAGTGCTGCCGGGGGTTACCAAGAGACCCAGTACTTC.

This clonotype was observed many times. The V gene is TRBV2, the J gene TRBJ2-7, with 11 bases fitting TRBD1. Per germline, CDR1 SNHLY and CDR2 FYNNEI. CDR3 length equals 14 residues. J lost 5 bases, V lost 3 bases, and 3 bases had no gene match. For the CDR3, the DNA is TGTGCCAGCAGTGAGGGGACAGGGGGAAACGAGCAGTACTTC. Residues: CASSEGTGGNEQYF.

The V call is TRBV19, the J call TRBJ2-5; D gene uncertain. Trimming took off 10 bases at V and 6 bases at J, with 18 bases between the two ends. This CDR3 has 13 amino acids. The germline CDR1 and CDR2 sequences are LNHDA and SQIVND (reference sequence). The CDR3 DNA follows: TGTGCCACCTCGGACCAGCTTTTGAAGACCCAGTACTTC. Translation: CATSDQLLKTQYF.

This clonotype was detected a few times. The chain couples TRBV15 to TRBJ1-5; D remains unclear. CDR1 is LNHNV, CDR2 YYDKDF, per germline (reference sequence). This CDR3 comprises 15 residues. V shed 0 bases and J shed 6 bases, with 12 bases lying between them. CDR3 residues: CATSRDLGEGQPQHF. CDR3 DNA sequence: TGTGCCACCAGCAGAGATTTGGGAGAGGGTCAGCCCCAGCATTTT.

This clonotype has ten or more counts. This sequence joins TRBV5-1 and TRBJ2-1, with a weak D call TRBD1 (6 bases). The CDR3 runs 13 residues. Looked up from germline, CDR1 is SGHRS and CDR2 is YFSETQ. Trimming shortened V by 4 bases and J by 7 bases, and 12 bases separated the two germline ends. This CDR3 is CASSGTGPNEQFF. The CDR3 DNA is TGCGCCAGCAGCGGTACAGGGCCGAATGAGCAGTTCTTC.

This clonotype showed up many times. The V gene is TRBV2, the J gene TRBJ2-7; TRBD2 agrees at 12 bases. This CDR3 is built from 14 residues. The V gene's germline CDR1 is SNHLY and CDR2 FYNNEI. V shed 8 bases, J shed 3 bases, and the junction held 5 bases outside the gene matches. The CDR3 loop is CASGLLAGGYEQYF. DNA of the CDR3: TGTGCCAGCGGCTTACTAGCGGGAGGCTACGAGCAGTACTTC.

The table lists this clonotype with many counts. The rearrangement uses TRBV7-8 and TRBJ2-1; D is uncertain. The V end was cut by 3 bases, the J end by 5 bases, with 11 bases between. The CDR3 consists of 14 residues. CDR1 is SGHVS, CDR2 FQNEAQ, per germline. The CDR3 DNA follows: TGTGCCAGCAGCTTGGTGGGATTCGACAATGAGCAGTTCTTC. It encodes CASSLVGFDNEQFF.

This chain joins TRBV10-3 and TRBJ2-1; D possibly corresponds to TRBD2 (6 bases). The V gene's germline CDR1 is ENHRY and CDR2 SYGVKD. The V end was cut by 4 bases, the J end by 10 bases, with 14 bases between. CDR3 length: 13 amino acids. The CDR3 DNA reads TGTGCCATCAGTGGCGGGGTTTACGGCGAGCAGTTCTTC. It specifies CAISGGVYGEQFF.

This clonotype was seen a few times. V and J are TRBV20-1 and TRBJ1-2; possible D gene TRBD1, 5 bases. V gave up 3 bases and J gave up 13 bases, with 24 bases separating them. The CDR3 consists of 14 residues. Germline CDR1 and CDR2: DFQATT and SNEGSKA (reference sequence). CDR3 region: CSASPTENRVGSTF. DNA of the CDR3: TGCAGTGCTAGTCCGACAGAAAATAGAGTAGGTAGCACCTTC.